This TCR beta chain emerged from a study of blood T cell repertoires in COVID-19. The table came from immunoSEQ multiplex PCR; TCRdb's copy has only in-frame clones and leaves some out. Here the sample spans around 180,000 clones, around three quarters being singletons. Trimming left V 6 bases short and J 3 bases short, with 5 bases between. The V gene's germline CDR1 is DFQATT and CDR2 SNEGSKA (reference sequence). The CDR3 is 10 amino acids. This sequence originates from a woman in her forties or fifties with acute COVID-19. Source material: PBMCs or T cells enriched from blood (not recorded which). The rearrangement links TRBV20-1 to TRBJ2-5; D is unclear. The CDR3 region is CSAPKETQYF. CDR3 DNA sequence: TGCAGTGCGCCTAAAGAGACCCAGTACTTC.